This is a list of T cell receptor beta chains from one sample in a study of cytomegalovirus exposure and HLA in healthy donors. Profiled with immunoSEQ multiplex PCR; TCRdb holds only in-frame clones, not every one. The sample yields hundreds of thousands of clones, around 80% seen once. Sequences were obtained from PBMCs. These receptors were taken from a boy younger than 18 in good health and CMV-seronegative. The CDR3 runs from the conserved cysteine through the conserved F or W. Each record gives: V gene, CDR3 protein.

TRBV21-1 | CASSKPDRATNYGYTF
TRBV6-5 | CASRSKNTEAFF
TRBV6-5 | CASSRDREETQYF
TRBV27 | CASSIQENTEAFF
TRBV11-3 | CASSLGLAGGLDTQYF
TRBV5-8 | CASSPDGGSYNEQFF
TRBV27 | CASRPAGMNTEAFF
TRBV18 | CASSPREIEKLFF
TRBV10-3 | CAISQTYEQYF
TRBV6-1 | CASTVRNTGELFF
TRBV6-1 | CASTPGQTFSYEQYF
TRBV7-6 | CASSLAEGTSGFYEQYF
TRBV5-5 | CASSPGQGYTGELFF
TRBV9 | CASSATGGGTEAFF
TRBV19 | CASSILRVYGYTF
TRBV5-1 | CASSLASPPGANEQFF
TRBV15 | CATSRAGLAGDVTDTQYF
TRBV7-3 | CASSLSRGEGYTF
TRBV10-3 | CATKKGQGLADTQYF
TRBV19 | CASSSGAIYEQYF
TRBV5-4 | CASSRREGTYEQYF
TRBV7-9 | CASRSDREANTGELFF
TRBV15 | CATSREGTGKKYGYTF